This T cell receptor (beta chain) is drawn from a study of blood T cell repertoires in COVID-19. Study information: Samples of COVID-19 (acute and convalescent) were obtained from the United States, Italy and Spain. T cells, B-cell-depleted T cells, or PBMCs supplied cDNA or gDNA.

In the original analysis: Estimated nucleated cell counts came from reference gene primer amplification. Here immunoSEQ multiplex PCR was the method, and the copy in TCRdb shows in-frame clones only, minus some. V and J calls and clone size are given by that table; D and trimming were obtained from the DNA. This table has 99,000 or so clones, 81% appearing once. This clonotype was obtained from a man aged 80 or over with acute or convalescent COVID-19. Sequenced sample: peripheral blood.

The CDR3 coding sequence is TGTGCCAGCAGTCCCCGTATGACAGCCGCAACTAATGAAAAACTGTTTTTT. This gives the protein CASSPRMTAATNEKLFF. This chain uses TRBV28 with TRBJ1-4; D may be TRBD1 (5 bases). The CDR3 has 17 residues. Germline V gene data show CDR1 as MDHEN and CDR2 as SYDVKM. Trimming took off 5 bases at V and 0 bases at J, with 16 bases between the two ends.